This T cell receptor (delta chain) is from a study of γδ T cells in repeated Plasmodium falciparum infection. Bulk repertoires came from Vgamma9/Vdelta2+ or Vdelta2-negative gammadelta T cells flow-sorted from PBMC. This clone was observed a few times. A much larger clone differs from this one at a single base, so this may be a read error. TCRdb redid the clone calls on the multiplex PCR reads with CATT. The sample shows about 89,000 delta-chain clones, almost 1.5% of them seen only once. Germline loops: CDR1 TVYSNPD, CDR2 GDNSRS (reference sequence). The CDR3 covers 26 residues. Material for sequencing was gamma-delta T cells from blood. V gene TRDV3 combines with J gene TRDJ1, with 13 bases fitting TRDD3. The J gene was not available in TCRdb and was assigned here by matching the DNA to germline segments. The source of this sequence is a pool of human donors (malaria-infected and uninfected, not separated). The CDR3 DNA is TGCGCCTTTAGGGGTGGGTCTTCCTACTATGTCGTGATACTGGGGGATACGAGGGGCTACACCGATAAACTCATCTTT. Amino acids: CAFRGGSSYYVVILGDTRGYTDKLIF.